What follows is one T cell receptor beta chain and its context. The target antigen is unknown. This CDR3 contains 16 residues. The V gene's germline CDR1 is KGHDR and CDR2 SFDVKD. V was pared by 4 bases and J by 6 bases, with 9 bases of the junction left unmatched. The record originates from a study of T cell responses to AZD1222 COVID-19 vaccine. Overall study context: Samples with a second dose at about 4 or about 12 weeks were pooled together.

This table comes from immunoSEQ multiplex PCR, and its TCRdb copy is limited to in-frame clones, with some not included. In the table there are over 150,000 clones, 87% of which are singletons. Study-wide results and limits: Clonal diversity was possibly underestimated, and white British individuals and females predominated among donors. Targets within unmutated variant regions were reportedly found for nearly half of spike-specific TCRs. Only a handful of AZD1222 recipients, roughly six in all, had baseline seropositivity.

V usage is TRBV24-1 and J usage is TRBJ2-7, with TRBD2 matching over 12 bases. This specimen consisted of peripheral blood, obtained on day 0 of AZD1222 vaccination. This sequence originates from an adult in good health. CDR3: CATSDPRTSGIPEQYF. CDR3 nucleotides: TGTGCCACCAGTGACCCGAGGACTAGCGGGATACCCGAGCAGTACTTC.